This T cell receptor (beta chain) was sequenced for a study of T cell clonotyping in hematopoietic cell transplantation. The CDR3 consists of 15 residues. Germline CDR1 reads SGHDT; CDR2 reads YYEEEE. V was pared by 2 bases and J by 5 bases, with 13 bases between. The data were produced by immunoSEQ multiplex PCR, yet TCRdb's version contains in-frame clones alone and is incomplete. The sample yields some 13,000 clones, around 80% seen once. Sample time point: recipient sample about 28 days before transplant, after cytoreduction. This material consisted of peripheral blood mononuclear cells, taken before stem cell transplant. The TCR originated in a man between 60 and 75 years old with acute myeloid leukemia. Some clones in this sample may be carry-over from other donors' samples. This chain joins TRBV5-6 and TRBJ1-4; TRBD1 is a possible D gene (6 bases). The CDR3 here is CASSFPGRGNEKLFF. CDR3 bases: TGTGCCAGCAGCTTCCCGGGAAGGGGGAATGAAAAACTGTTTTTT.